Below are 24 T cell receptor beta chains sequenced from a single sample in a study of control samples from healthy donors and cancer patients. TCRdb's table, derived via immunoSEQ multiplex PCR, lists solely in-frame clones and lacks some. The sample includes about 150,000 clones, roughly 94% of them seen just once. The source material was PBMCs. Receptor source: a man between 60 and 75 years old with colorectal cancer.

The V call is TRBV4-1, the J call TRBJ1-1; 10 bases are shared with TRBD1. The CDR3 sequence is 14 residues long. Trimming cost V 5 bases and J 7 bases; bases outside gene matches: 7. Germline-derived CDR1 and CDR2 are MGHRA and YSYEKL. In DNA form, the CDR3 reads TGCGCCAGCAGCACCCGACAGGGGGCAAATGAAGCTTTCTTT. It is translated as CASSTRQGANEAFF.

There are a few counts of this clone. The V and J genes are TRBV10-3 and TRBJ1-3; D not certain. CDR3 length equals 16 residues. V was cut by 5 bases and J by 0 bases, with 14 bases left in between. Germline V gene data show CDR1 as ENHRY and CDR2 as SYGVKD. The CDR3 here is CAISPSLTPSGNTIYF. The CDR3 DNA reads TGTGCCATCAGTCCTTCCCTCACCCCCTCTGGAAACACCATATATTTT.

The chain has TRBV4-1 and TRBJ2-5, with TRBD1 identical over 7 bases. The CDR3 length is 16 residues. Germline assignment: CDR1 MGHRA and CDR2 YSYEKL. The V segment lost 4 bases and the J segment 1 base; nucleotides outside the gene matches: 9. Written as DNA, the CDR3 is TGCGCCAGCAGCCCGGCGAAAGGGGGCCCCCAAGAGACCCAGTACTTC. Translating gives CASSPAKGGPQETQYF.

The chain joins TRBV6-6 to TRBJ2-1; 10 positions match TRBD1. V lost 4 bases to trimming and J lost 8 bases; unmatched junction nucleotides: 5. Germline V gives CDR1 MNHNY, CDR2 SVGAGI (reference sequence). The CDR3 loop spans 14 amino acids. In nucleotides, the CDR3 is TGTGCCAGCAGTTCCGCGACAGGGGGCGATGAGCAGTTCTTC. Translating it yields CASSSATGGDEQFF.

The rearrangement joins TRBV20-1 to TRBJ1-3, with TRBD1 matching 8 bases. Germline CDR1 DFQATT, CDR2 SNEGSKA (reference sequence). V shed 3 bases, J shed 4 bases, and the junction held 11 bases outside the gene matches. This CDR3 is built from 16 residues. The CDR3 bases are TGCAGTGCTAGTCCCGCCGCACAGGGGGAAGGAAACACCATATATTTT. Its translation: CSASPAAQGEGNTIYF.

This clone was seen just once. The rearrangement links TRBV6-5 to TRBJ1-3, with D unresolved. CDR3 length: 13 residues. V was clipped by 5 bases and J by 0 bases, with 5 bases between them. CDR1 and CDR2 from the germline V gene are MNHEY and SVGAGI. This chain's CDR3 is CASSRDSGNTIYF. The CDR3 nucleotides are TGTGCCAGCAGTAGGGACTCTGGAAACACCATATATTTT.

The chain's CDR3 is CASSWDSVSYNEQFF. CDR3 sequence (DNA): TGTGCCAGCAGCTGGGACAGCGTTTCCTACAATGAGCAGTTCTTC. The rearrangement joins TRBV5-4 to TRBJ2-1; 7 bases fit TRBD1. V shed 3 bases and J 1 base; nucleotides not matched to a gene: 4. CDR3 length equals 15 residues. In germline, CDR1 is SGHNT, CDR2 YYREEE (reference sequence). The full variable domain, in which reference TRBV5-4 and TRBJ2-1 provide the parts outside the CDR3, is ETGVTQSPTHLIKTRGQQVTLRCSSQSGHNTVSWYQQALGQGPQFIFQYYREEENGRGNFPPRFSGLQFPNYSSELNVNALELDDSALYLCASSWDSVSYNEQFFGPGTRLTVL.

The chain carries TRBV7-9 and TRBJ1-2; D is unclear. This CDR3 has 16 residues. CDR1 and CDR2 (germline): SEHNR, FQNEAQ (reference sequence). Trimming left V 3 bases short and J 5 bases short, with 19 bases between. The CDR3 sequence is CASSLAGRDTVYGYTF. Written as DNA, the CDR3 is TGTGCCAGCAGCTTGGCGGGCCGCGATACTGTTTATGGCTACACCTTC. The full variable domain, in which reference TRBV7-9 and TRBJ1-2 provide the parts outside the CDR3, is DTGVSQNPRHKITKRGQNVTFRCDPISEHNRLYWYRQTLGQGPEFLTYFQNEAQLEKSRLLSDRFSAERPKGSFSTLEIQRTEQGDSAMYLCASSLAGRDTVYGYTFGSGTRLTVV.

This chain uses TRBV6-5 with TRBJ1-5; possible D gene TRBD1, 6 bases. Germline-derived CDR1 and CDR2 are MNHEY and SVGAGI. V dropped 6 bases and J dropped 6 bases, with 15 bases sitting between them. CDR3 length: 14 residues. CDR3 bases: TGTGCCAGCAGAAAGTGGGGGCAAGCTCAGCCCCAGCATTTT. Its translation: CASRKWGQAQPQHF.

The V and J genes are TRBV30 and TRBJ2-3; TRBD2 aligns across 7 bases. In germline, CDR1 is GTSNPN, CDR2 SVGIG (reference sequence). V lost 3 bases and J lost 1; bases outside the gene matches: 7. The length of the CDR3 is 15 residues. The CDR3 DNA follows: TGTGCCTGGAGCAATAGCGGGTACCGCACAGATACGCAGTATTTT. This sequence encodes CAWSNSGYRTDTQYF. The complete variable domain, with remaining parts taken from reference TRBV30 and TRBJ2-3, reads SQTIHQWPATLVQPVGSPLSLECTVEGTSNPNLYWYRQAAGRGLQLLFYSVGIGQISSEVPQNLSASRPQDRQFILSSKKLLLSDSGFYLCAWSNSGYRTDTQYFGPGTRLTVL.

The V call is TRBV5-1, the J call TRBJ2-6; a possible D gene is TRBD2 (6 bases). Germline-derived CDR1 and CDR2 are SGHRS and YFSETQ. The CDR3 is 16 residues long. V was cut by 7 bases and J by 2 bases, with 16 bases left in between. CDR3 protein: CASALEGGTGANVLTF. DNA of the CDR3: TGCGCCAGCGCCCTGGAGGGTGGTACTGGGGCCAACGTCCTGACTTTC. The complete variable domain, with remaining parts taken from reference TRBV5-1 and TRBJ2-6, reads KAGVTQTPRYLIKTRGQQVTLSCSPISGHRSVSWYQQTPGQGLQFLFEYFSETQRNKGNFPGRFSGRQFSNSRSEMNVSTLELGDSALYLCASALEGGTGANVLTFGAGSRLTVL.

The chain is built from TRBV6-2 or TRBV6-3 and TRBJ1-2; 7 bases fit TRBD1. The germline gives CDR1 MNHEY, CDR2 SVGEGT. The length of the CDR3 is 14 residues. After removal of 6 bases from V and 3 bases from J, the junction contained 7 bases not matched to a gene. The CDR3 DNA follows: TGTGCCAGCAGGCCTCGACAGGGCTACTATGGCTACACCTTC. It translates to CASRPRQGYYGYTF.

This rearrangement joins TRBV12-3 or TRBV12-4 to TRBJ1-5, with TRBD1 matching over 8 bases. Trimming cost V 5 bases and J 5 bases; bases outside gene matches: 2. The CDR3 is 13 residues long. The DNA for the CDR3 is TGTGCCAGCAGTCAGGGGGCCCATCAGCCCCAGCATTTT. Protein sequence: CASSQGAHQPQHF.

This chain joins TRBV19 and TRBJ2-2; TRBD1 matches at 7 bases. This CDR3 is 15 amino acids long. CDR1 LNHDA and CDR2 SQIVND come from the germline V gene (reference sequence). J was trimmed by 3 bases and V by 5 bases; bases with no gene match: 6. Here the CDR3 DNA reads TGTGCCAGTAGTGAGACAGGGCTATACACCGGGGAGCTGTTTTTT. As protein: CASSETGLYTGELFF.

V gene TRBV5-1 combines with J gene TRBJ2-3, with TRBD1 as a possible D gene (6 bases). Germline V gene data show CDR1 as SGHRS and CDR2 as YFSETQ. V was pared by 3 bases and J by 2 bases, with 13 bases between. This CDR3 spans 15 amino acids. CDR3 in DNA: TGCGCCAGCAGCTGGGGTCAGGGGAACACAGATACGCAGTATTTT. It specifies CASSWGQGNTDTQYF.

J is TRBJ2-7 and V is TRBV4-1; TRBD1 or TRBD2 may be the D gene (5 bases each). Germline V CDR1 and CDR2: MGHRA, YSYEKL. The V end was cut by 2 bases, the J end by 6 bases, with 17 bases between. The CDR3 totals 15 residues. CDR3: CASSQQTAAGTEQYF. DNA for the CDR3: TGCGCCAGCAGCCAACAAACGGCGGCAGGGACCGAGCAGTACTTC.

The V and J genes are TRBV10-3 and TRBJ2-1; possible D gene TRBD1, 5 bases. This CDR3 contains 16 residues. V was cut by 0 bases and J by 4 bases, with 13 bases left in between. Germline V gene data show CDR1 as ENHRY and CDR2 as SYGVKD. CDR3 region: CAISESLGRGYNEQFF. The CDR3 DNA follows: TGTGCCATCAGTGAGTCGCTGGGGCGTGGATACAATGAGCAGTTCTTC.

The chain recombines TRBV19 with TRBJ2-4; no clear D. V shed 3 bases and J shed 0 bases, with 12 bases lying between them. CDR3 size: 16 residues. The germline gives CDR1 LNHDA, CDR2 SQIVND (reference sequence). The CDR3 nucleotides are TGTGCCAGTAGTATTTATACTTCACTAGCCAAAAACATTCAGTACTTC. It translates to CASSIYTSLAKNIQYF.

This chain joins TRBV5-1 and TRBJ1-1; D unclear. Trimming stripped 4 bases from V and 1 base from J, with 14 bases between. Germline lookup yields CDR1 SGHRS and CDR2 YFSETQ. The CDR3 has 15 amino acids. Here the CDR3 DNA reads TGCGCCAGCAGCCCTACCGCAGGCCAGAACACTGAAGCTTTCTTT. This sequence encodes CASSPTAGQNTEAFF.

The chain is built from TRBV6-5 and TRBJ2-1, with 10 bases that match TRBD1. This CDR3 is built from 14 residues. V gave up 5 bases and J gave up 8 bases; unmatched junction bases: 6. Germline values: CDR1 MNHEY, CDR2 SVGAGI. The CDR3 DNA sequence: TGTGCCAGCAGTACCGGGACAGGGGACGATGAGCAGTTCTTC. It specifies CASSTGTGDDEQFF.

The chain uses TRBV7-2 and TRBJ1-2; no reliable D call. Germline-derived CDR1 and CDR2 are SGHTA and FQGNSA. V was pared by 1 base and J by 0 bases, with 6 bases between. The CDR3 runs to 14 residues. CDR3: CASSLDDTNYGYTF. CDR3 nucleotide sequence: TGTGCCAGCAGCTTAGACGACACTAACTATGGCTACACCTTC.

The sample holds a few counts of this clone. The chain is built from TRBV2 and TRBJ2-7, with TRBD1 matching over 7 bases. The length of the CDR3 is 12 residues. The V segment lost 7 bases and the J segment 3 bases; nucleotides outside the gene matches: 3. CDR1 and CDR2 (germline): SNHLY, FYNNEI. CDR3 loop: CASKDRFYEQYF. CDR3 in DNA: TGTGCCAGCAAGGACAGGTTCTACGAGCAGTACTTC.

The rearrangement links TRBV7-9 to TRBJ2-1; 10 nucleotides agree with TRBD1. The germline CDR1 and CDR2 sequences are SEHNR and FQNEAQ (reference sequence). The CDR3 consists of 15 residues. The trim removed 3 bases at V and 3 bases at J, leaving 2 bases unmatched. Here the CDR3 reads CASSFDRGLYNEQFF. The CDR3 DNA reads as TGTGCCAGCAGCTTCGACAGGGGGCTCTACAATGAGCAGTTCTTC. Together with reference TRBV7-9 and TRBJ2-1, the CDR3 gives the full variable domain: DTGVSQNPRHKITKRGQNVTFRCDPISEHNRLYWYRQTLGQGPEFLTYFQNEAQLEKSRLLSDRFSAERPKGSFSTLEIQRTEQGDSAMYLCASSFDRGLYNEQFFGPGTRLTVL.

The V gene is TRBV19, the J gene TRBJ1-1; no definite D call. CDR3 size: 13 residues. Looked up from germline, CDR1 is LNHDA and CDR2 is SQIVND (reference sequence). Between the trimmed V and J ends, which lost 6 bases and 0 bases, there was a span of 8 bases. CDR3 sequence: CASSPLVNTEAFF. CDR3 nucleotide sequence: TGTGCCAGTAGCCCTTTGGTGAACACTGAAGCTTTCTTT.